This TCR beta chain was sequenced for a study of identifying expanded T cells in peripheral blood. In its sample, this clone was seen a few times. What it recognizes is unknown. Sequencing used immunoSEQ multiplex PCR; TCRdb keeps in-frame clones, though not all of them. The data contain about 100,000 clones, about 90% of them singletons. Study-wide results and caveats: Differentially abundant clones: about 1.3 between replicates, roughly 16 at around 14 days, less than 20 at four.

Sequencing input: blood. The clonotype originates from a person between 18 and 70 years old in good health.

The CDR3 protein is CASSPRAGDRGYTF. In DNA, the CDR3 is TGTGCCAGCTCACCACGGGCAGGGGATAGAGGCTACACCTTC. V usage is TRBV18 and J usage is TRBJ1-2, with a tentative D call TRBD1 (6 bases). The germline gives CDR1 KGHSH, CDR2 LQKENI. V was shortened by 1 base and J by 8 bases, with 14 bases between the two germline ends. The CDR3 loop spans 14 amino acids.